This T cell receptor (beta chain) was found in a study of T cell responses to AZD1222 COVID-19 vaccine (TCRdb year 2021). As for the study more broadly: Because spike-specific TCR depth and breadth did not differ between the two schedules, AZD1222 recipients who got a second dose at roughly 4 weeks were pooled with those who got a second dose at roughly 12 weeks. Trial participants were enrolled by age into 18-55, 56-69 and 70-plus year subgroups, with about 150, 28 and 57 TCR-sequenced participants respectively. TCR sequencing was performed for 230 to 250 trial participants, of whom around 200 were given two doses of AZD1222 and approximately 25 were given two doses of MenACWY control vaccine.

V is reduced by 11 bases and J by 9 bases, leaving a spacing of 17 bases between them. The germline V gene sets CDR1 to SNHLY and CDR2 to FYNNEI. There are 12 amino acids in the CDR3, from cysteine to phenylalanine inclusive. Only CDR3 DNA remains: 36 bases, in frame from the first base. In the paper's terms, the time point label means: baseline before first vaccination. Vaccinee samples came from UK trials COV001 and COV002, including a single-blind randomized controlled phase 2/3 trial of AZD1222 (ChAdOx1 nCoV-19) in healthy adults. For TCRbeta chain sequencing, PBMC samples were collected from trial participants at day 0 and at day 28 after the second dose. What the work shows at the level of the full study, not this receptor alone: After two AZD1222 doses, spike-specific TCR breadth and depth were significantly higher than at day 0 and than in MenACWY recipients. Because no day 14 peak-response samples were available, repertoires were characterized only after the peak T cell response. Conclusions about previously exposed vaccinees are limited because only six or seven AZD1222 recipients were SARS-CoV-2 seropositive at baseline. In the small 56-69-year group, the increase in depth fell short of significance, most likely because of low power. The whole spike protein was spanned by vaccine-associated CD4 TCRs, and dominant responses were seen in regions 160-218 and 743-854. Nearly half of unique spike-specific TCRs reportedly recognized epitopes outside regions mutated in the B.1.351 and B.1.1.7 variants. Participants were mostly white British, with more females than males. The authors suggested clonal diversity may have been underestimated.

The CDR3 regions of human TCRbeta chains were subjected to immunosequencing. The original pipeline was this. Repertoire TCRs were checked for matches against a reference library of SARS-CoV-2-specific TCRs that had been generated using the MIRA antigen-specificity platform. Breadth meant the fraction of unique TCRs that were SARS-CoV-2-associated, whereas depth meant the fraction of total T cells that were SARS-CoV-2-associated. Each spike-specific TCR was assigned to its reactive spike region and to a CD4 or CD8 class using the MIRA data. Log10-transformed breadth and depth values were compared by one-way ANOVA with Sidak's multiple comparisons tests. TCRdb carries this immuneACCESS record with in-frame sequences only. Its versions omit some clonotypes, under half of them owing to an unresolved V gene in the studies checked, with the rest unexplained. The V and J calls and clone size come from that table; D and trimming were worked out from the DNA. The sample table holds 100,000 to 150,000 clones, of which around 86% were seen once. Jointly, the top ten make up roughly 6.5% of the sample.

As to this clone: Its binding antigen is unknown. The sample holds no much larger clone one base away, and base qualities are not on file.

The sequencing here drew on peripheral blood, taken on day 0 of AZD1222 vaccination. The sequence is built from TRBV2 and TRBJ2-1; the D segment is perhaps TRBD1 or TRBD2, each sharing 6 matched bases. The TCR was taken from an adult in good health. The DNA is as follows: TGTGCCTCCAGGGGTGGGGGGAGTGAGCAGTTCTTC. Its coded protein is CASRGGGSEQFF.